These 9 T cell receptor beta chains originate from one sample sequenced in a study of T cells in Graves' hyperthyroidism and ophthalmopathy. The investigators amplified TCR beta CDR3 regions from RNA transcripts. The primer set for the first-round RT-PCR of the TCR CDR3 was HTBI. TCRdb passed the multiplex PCR reads through MiXCR, listing each CDR3 protein once. The sample gives about half a million distinct CDR3 sequences, about 20% of which show up once; roughly 47% is in the top ten. The sequencing input was blood. These receptors came from a man in his forties with Graves' ophthalmopathy.

This clonotype appeared a few times. The chain couples TRBV29-1 to TRBJ1-2; 9 bases agree with TRBD1. The CDR3 covers 13 residues. The V segment lost 8 bases and the J segment 1 base; nucleotides outside the gene matches: 5. Germline V gives CDR1 SQVTM, CDR2 ANQGSEA. The CDR3 protein is CSTWTGVNYGYTF. The CDR3 bases are TGCAGCACCTGGACAGGGGTTAACTATGGCTACACCTTC.

This clonotype was recorded at least ten times. CDR3 region: CASSFLYRTPYEQYF. The CDR3 DNA reads TGTGCCAGCAGCTTCCTATATAGAACCCCCTACGAGCAGTACTTC. The rearrangement links TRBV28 to TRBJ2-7, with no clear D. The CDR3 extends over 15 amino acids. Germline lookup yields CDR1 MDHEN and CDR2 SYDVKM. V shed 6 bases and J shed 2 bases, with 17 bases lying between them.

The sample holds one count of this clonotype. J is TRBJ2-7 and V is TRBV18; weak D call: TRBD2 (6 bases). CDR1 is KGHSH and CDR2 is LQKENI in the germline V gene. Trimming removed 0 bases from V and 3 bases from J, with 12 bases in between. This CDR3 is built from 15 residues. The CDR3, as DNA: TGTGCCAGCTCACCACCAGGGACTCCCGACTACGAGCAGTACTTC. It is translated as CASSPPGTPDYEQYF.

The chain couples TRBV12-3 or TRBV12-4 to TRBJ1-5; D remains unclear. V was cut by 2 bases and J by 5 bases, with 7 bases left in between. The CDR3 runs 13 residues. CDR3 amino acids: CASSLTSYQPQHF. As DNA, the CDR3 is TGTGCCAGCAGTTTAACCAGTTATCAGCCCCAGCATTTT.

This clonotype came up many times. The V gene is TRBV30, the J gene TRBJ2-7; D ambiguous. V dropped 1 base and J dropped 0 bases, with 10 bases sitting between them. CDR3 length: 14 amino acids. Germline V gene sequence: CDR1 GTSNPN, CDR2 SVGIG (reference sequence). In DNA form, the CDR3 reads TGTGCCTGGAGTGCTAGGAAAGGCTCCTACGAGCAGTACTTC. It codes for CAWSARKGSYEQYF.

The rearrangement joins TRBV4-1 to TRBJ1-3; 9 bases are shared with TRBD1. Germline V gene data show CDR1 as MGHRA and CDR2 as YSYEKL. J was trimmed by 3 bases and V by 1 base; bases with no gene match: 4. The CDR3 is 16 residues long. The CDR3 loop is CASSQVDRGGGNTIYF. Here the CDR3 DNA reads TGCGCCAGCAGCCAAGTTGACAGGGGGGGTGGAAACACCATATATTTT.

Notes on this clonotype: A read error is possible here, since a much larger clone lies one base away. V and J are TRBV3-1 and TRBJ2-5; D not resolved. The CDR3 is made up of 13 amino acids. Germline-derived CDR1 and CDR2 are LGHDT and YNNKEL (reference sequence). V lost 4 bases and J 0 bases, leaving 6 bases between the germline ends. CDR3 coding DNA: TGTGCCAGCAGCCCCCTGTACCAAGAGACCCAGTACTTC. Its protein is CASSPLYQETQYF.

The chain employs TRBV5-1 and TRBJ1-1; 8 bases are shared with TRBD1. The CDR3 covers 15 residues. Germline CDR1 and CDR2: SGHRS and YFSETQ. Trimming cost V 3 bases and J 3 bases; bases outside gene matches: 7. This chain's CDR3 is CASSSDRVPDTEAFF. For the CDR3, the DNA is TGCGCCAGCAGCTCGGACAGGGTTCCGGACACTGAAGCTTTCTTT.

The rearrangement links TRBV28 to TRBJ1-4; unclear D gene. The CDR3 loop spans 15 amino acids. V shed 10 bases and J shed 3 bases, with 18 bases lying between them. Germline V CDR1 and CDR2: MDHEN, SYDVKM. The CDR3 loop is CATFREGVSNEKLFF. The CDR3 nucleotides are TGTGCCACCTTCCGGGAGGGAGTTTCTAATGAAAAACTGTTTTTT. Together with reference TRBV28 and TRBJ1-4, the CDR3 gives the full variable domain: DVKVTQSSRYLVKRTGEKVFLECVQDMDHENMFWYRQDPGLGLRLIYFSYDVKMKEKGDIPEGYSVSREKKERFSLILESASTNQTSMYLCATFREGVSNEKLFFGSGTQLSVL.